What follows is one TCR beta chain and its context. The antigen remains unidentified. This entry belongs to a study of shared clonotypes between healthy human individuals. Whole-study findings and limits: Tissues were not sampled, only blood, and their repertoires likely differ. It was the non-shared clonotypes that had lower generation probabilities than clonotypes shared by all four donors.

The study ran the assay at deep level. Data came from immunoSEQ multiplex PCR; TCRdb stores just in-frame clones and leaves some out. The sample holds around 1,000,000 clones; around 77% are singletons and the top ten take 0.85% to 1%. What was sequenced was memory CD4+ T cells from PBMCs. Subset defined: CD45RA-negative fraction. This clonotype originated in a man between 18 and 35 years old in good health. Some clones in this sample may be carry-over from other donors' samples.

The CDR3 is CASSLGTGAQETQYF. CDR3 coding DNA: TGTGCCAGCAGCTTGGGGACAGGCGCTCAAGAGACCCAGTACTTC. The chain employs TRBV11-3 and TRBJ2-5, with TRBD1 matching over 8 bases. V dropped 3 bases and J dropped 2; count of bases not matched to a gene: 5. Per the germline V gene, CDR1 is SGHNT and CDR2 is YENEEA. The CDR3 spans 15 residues.